The clone carrying this T cell receptor beta chain was recorded a few times. As yet, its antigen is unknown. This sample was taken from a study of cytomegalovirus exposure and HLA in healthy donors. Study results and caveats: In presence/absence analyses, roughly uniform sequencing depth across donors was assumed. Evidence from a later analysis indicated that most CMV-associated TCR beta chains looked HLA-restricted.

60 Vbeta and 13 Jbeta primers were used in PCR. Under the authors' procedure: A later analysis counted 80 million or so unique TCR beta chains, roughly 11 million shared. The table came from immunoSEQ multiplex PCR; TCRdb's copy has only in-frame clones and leaves some out. V, J and clone size are taken as reported in that table, and D and trimming were inferred from the DNA itself. The table records roughly 250,000 clones, over 70% of them present only once. Trimming removed 3 bases from V and 5 bases from J, with 8 bases in between. This CDR3 region has 13 residues. The V gene's germline CDR1 is SGHRS and CDR2 YFSETQ.

The sequence was collected from a girl aged 2-10 years in good health and CMV-seronegative. Sample: PBMCs. The chain recombines TRBV5-1 with TRBJ2-2, with unresolved D. CDR3 sequence reads: CASSSSLTGELFF. CDR3 coding DNA: TGCGCCAGCAGCTCCTCCCTAACCGGGGAGCTGTTTTTT.